Presented here are 32 T cell receptor beta chains from one specimen sequenced in a study of T cells in Graves' hyperthyroidism and ophthalmopathy. Regions amplified from RNA transcripts were the TCR beta CDR3 regions. The study used the HTBI primer set for a first-round RT-PCR of the TCR CDR3. One entry per CDR3 protein, called by TCRdb with MiXCR from the multiplex PCR reads. Of approximately 360,000 distinct CDR3 sequences in the sample, approximately 25% were seen once. The sequencing sample was made of blood. All receptors derive from a man between 50 and 59 years old with Graves' hyperthyroidism.

The chain has TRBV12-3 or TRBV12-4 and TRBJ2-5, with D perhaps assigned TRBD1 or TRBD2 (5 bases each). Trimming cost V 1 base and J 5 bases, with 11 bases left between them. This CDR3 comprises 14 residues. CDR3 residues: CASSLDSGSETQYF. DNA for the CDR3: TGTGCCAGCAGTTTAGACTCAGGGAGCGAGACCCAGTACTTC.

The chain combines TRBV6-5 with TRBJ1-2; D is ambiguous. Between the trimmed V and J ends, which lost 2 bases and 5 bases, there was a span of 6 bases. CDR1 and CDR2 (germline): MNHEY, SVGAGI. CDR3 size: 12 residues. CDR3 amino acids: CASSYSAYGYTF. DNA for the CDR3: TGTGCCAGCAGTTACAGTGCATATGGCTACACCTTC.

The gene calls are TRBV7-3 and TRBJ2-3, with D possibly TRBD1 on 6 matching bases. Trimming cost V 1 base and J 6 bases, with 8 bases left between them. The germline V gene encodes CDR1 SGHTA and CDR2 FQGTGA. The CDR3 is 13 residues long. The chain's CDR3 is CASSLIRGDTQYF. DNA for the CDR3: TGTGCCAGCAGCTTAATCAGGGGTGATACGCAGTATTTT.

This clonotype was recorded a few times. This chain connects TRBV30 to TRBJ1-2; unclear D gene. The ends were cut back, 8 bases at V and 5 bases at J, with 15 bases in the middle. The CDR3 spans 12 residues. Germline CDR1 reads GTSNPN; CDR2 reads SVGIG (reference sequence). In DNA, the CDR3 is TGTGCCCAAAGGACGGTGGGGTATGGCTACACCTTC. Its translation: CAQRTVGYGYTF. Combining the CDR3 with reference TRBV30 and TRBJ1-2 gives the whole variable domain SQTIHQWPATLVQPVGSPLSLECTVEGTSNPNLYWYRQAAGRGLQLLFYSVGIGQISSEVPQNLSASRPQDRQFILSSKKLLLSDSGFYLCAQRTVGYGYTFGSGTRLTVV.

This clonotype was observed at least ten times. The chain couples TRBV6-2 or TRBV6-3 to TRBJ2-7, with 9 positions matching TRBD1. The length of the CDR3 is 16 residues. V dropped 2 bases and J dropped 2; count of bases not matched to a gene: 7. Looked up from germline, CDR1 is MNHEY and CDR2 is SVGEGT. The CDR3 DNA follows: TGTGCCAGCAGTTACGACACCGGGACAGGGACCTACGAGCAGTACTTC. Amino acid sequence: CASSYDTGTGTYEQYF.

This sequence joins TRBV15 and TRBJ2-3; 9 bases match TRBD2. The germline V gene encodes CDR1 LNHNV and CDR2 YYDKDF (reference sequence). The CDR3 is 16 residues long. The V gene end was trimmed by 0 bases and the J gene end by 6 bases; junction bases not matched to a gene: 7. Here the CDR3 DNA reads TGTGCCACCAGCAGAGATACCGGGACTAGCCCTGATACGCAGTATTTT. Amino acids: CATSRDTGTSPDTQYF.

The chain carries TRBV6-1 and TRBJ2-1; 10 nucleotides align to TRBD2. The CDR3 totals 17 residues. CDR1 and CDR2 (germline): MNHNS, SASEGT. Losses at the gene ends were 5 bases for V and 3 bases for J; bases not matched to a gene: 10. The chain's CDR3 is CASSLKPGLAFYNEQFF. In DNA form, the CDR3 reads TGTGCCAGCAGTTTAAAGCCGGGACTAGCGTTCTACAATGAGCAGTTCTTC.

The rearrangement links TRBV19 to TRBJ1-4; D is ambiguous. The V gene's germline CDR1 is LNHDA and CDR2 SQIVND (reference sequence). This CDR3 contains 13 residues. V gave up 7 bases and J gave up 1 base, with 7 bases separating them. Written as DNA, the CDR3 is TGTGCCAGTATGGGGAGAACTAATGAAAAACTGTTTTTT. This codes for CASMGRTNEKLFF.

This clonotype has ten or more counts. The chain carries TRBV11-2 and TRBJ2-1, with 10 bases fitting TRBD1. This CDR3 spans 14 amino acids. Germline CDR1 and CDR2: SGHAT and FQNNGV. V shed 4 bases, J shed 6 bases, and the junction held 3 bases outside the gene matches. DNA for the CDR3: TGTGCCAGCAGCTCATGGACAGGGGGCAATGAGCAGTTCTTC. It encodes CASSSWTGGNEQFF. The whole variable domain, remainder taken from reference TRBV11-2 and TRBJ2-1, is EAGVAQSPRYKIIEKRQSVAFWCNPISGHATLYWYQQILGQGPKLLIQFQNNGVVDDSQLPKDRFSAERLKGVDSTLKIQPAKLEDSAVYLCASSSWTGGNEQFFGPGTRLTVL.

This clonotype showed up many times. The rearrangement uses TRBV3-1 and TRBJ1-2; D might be TRBD1 (5 bases). Between the trimmed V and J ends, which lost 0 bases and 6 bases, there was a span of 11 bases. The CDR3 loop spans 14 amino acids. Germline V gene data show CDR1 as LGHDT and CDR2 as YNNKEL (reference sequence). The CDR3 nucleotides read TGTGCCAGCAGCCAAGATTACGGGGGGAATGGCTACACCTTC. This codes for CASSQDYGGNGYTF.

The chain uses TRBV28 and TRBJ1-4; TRBD1 might be the D (5 bases). V gave up 5 bases and J gave up 7 bases, with 17 bases separating them. CDR3 length: 15 residues. Looked up from germline, CDR1 is MDHEN and CDR2 is SYDVKM. CDR3 loop: CASSPAGDRGEKLFF. The DNA of the CDR3 is TGTGCCAGCAGTCCCGCGGGGGATAGGGGTGAAAAACTGTTTTTT.

This clonotype appeared many times. The J gene is TRBJ2-1, the V gene TRBV6-2 or TRBV6-3; D remains unclear. With 11 bases removed from V and 0 bases from J, the gap between germline ends came to 11 bases. Per germline, CDR1 MNHEY and CDR2 SVGEGT. This CDR3 is 13 amino acids long. This CDR3 is CASGTHSYNEQFF. In nucleotides, the CDR3 is TGTGCCTCCGGCACCCACTCCTACAATGAGCAGTTCTTC.

The V gene is TRBV9, the J gene TRBJ2-1; D might be TRBD1 or TRBD2, each matching 5 bases. This CDR3 is 16 amino acids long. CDR1 and CDR2 from the germline V gene are SGDLS and YYNGEE. The ends were cut back, 0 bases at V and 0 bases at J, with 10 bases in the middle. The CDR3 DNA follows: TGTGCCAGCAGCGTAGGCATAGGGACCTCCTACAATGAGCAGTTCTTC. Translation gives CASSVGIGTSYNEQFF. Full variable domain (remainder filled in from reference TRBV9 and TRBJ2-1): DSGVTQTPKHLITATGQRVTLRCSPRSGDLSVYWYQQSLDQGLQFLIQYYNGEERAKGNILERFSAQQFPDLHSELNLSSLELGDSALYFCASSVGIGTSYNEQFFGPGTRLTVL.

The rearrangement uses TRBV18 and TRBJ2-5, with D possibly being TRBD1 or TRBD2 (5 bases each). CDR1 is KGHSH, CDR2 LQKENI, per germline. The CDR3 covers 13 residues. The V end was cut by 6 bases, the J end by 4 bases, with 12 bases between. The chain's CDR3 is CASSGTSLETQYF. CDR3 nucleotides: TGTGCCAGCTCCGGGACGAGTCTAGAGACCCAGTACTTC.

The chain couples TRBV27 to TRBJ2-7; TRBD1 agrees at 8 bases. The germline V gene encodes CDR1 MNHEY and CDR2 SMNVEV (reference sequence). With V trimmed by 8 bases and J by 4 bases, 7 bases remained unmatched. The CDR3 has 13 amino acids. CDR3 loop: CASSTGVRYEQYF. The CDR3 nucleotides are TGTGCCAGCTCGACAGGGGTAAGATACGAGCAGTACTTC.

The chain links TRBV2 to TRBJ1-1; D is uncertain. The V gene's germline CDR1 is SNHLY and CDR2 FYNNEI. V was shortened by 6 bases and J by 1 base, with 9 bases between the two germline ends. This CDR3 spans 13 amino acids. Here the CDR3 reads CASRVYGNTEAFF. Here the CDR3 DNA reads TGTGCCAGCAGGGTCTACGGGAACACTGAAGCTTTCTTT. Complete variable domain (other parts from reference TRBV2 and TRBJ1-1): EPEVTQTPSHQVTQMGQEVILRCVPISNHLYFYWYRQILGQKVEFLVSFYNNEISEKSEIFDDQFSVERPDGSNFTLKIRSTKLEDSAMYFCASRVYGNTEAFFGQGTRLTVV.

This clonotype was seen repeatedly, ten times or more. The genes are TRBV30 and TRBJ1-4, with TRBD1 identical over 7 bases. Germline V gives CDR1 GTSNPN, CDR2 SVGIG (reference sequence). J was trimmed by 4 bases and V by 3 bases; bases with no gene match: 5. The CDR3 totals 14 residues. This CDR3 reads CAWSAGTVNEKLFF. CDR3 nucleotides: TGTGCCTGGAGCGCTGGGACAGTTAATGAAAAACTGTTTTTT.

The genes are TRBV19 and TRBJ1-2; 7 bases align to TRBD1. Germline loops: CDR1 LNHDA, CDR2 SQIVND (reference sequence). This CDR3 comprises 15 residues. V lost 3 bases to trimming and J lost 8 bases; unmatched junction nucleotides: 12. CDR3 region: CASSMSPTGARGYTF. Written as DNA, the CDR3 is TGTGCCAGTAGTATGTCGCCTACAGGGGCTAGGGGCTACACCTTC.

This chain uses TRBV15 with TRBJ1-1; D possibly corresponds to TRBD1 (6 bases). V dropped 2 bases and J dropped 3 bases, with 16 bases sitting between them. The CDR3 is made up of 16 amino acids. CDR1 is LNHNV, CDR2 YYDKDF, per germline (reference sequence). CDR3 DNA sequence: TGTGCCACCAGCAGACAAACAGGGAGTAAGGACACTGAAGCTTTCTTT. It translates to CATSRQTGSKDTEAFF.

There are many counts of this clonotype. This chain joins TRBV7-2 and TRBJ2-5; D is uncertain. CDR1 is SGHTA and CDR2 is FQGNSA in the germline V gene. Trimming shortened V by 4 bases and J by 7 bases, and 10 bases separated the two germline ends. The CDR3 has 12 residues. Here the CDR3 reads CASSSSWGTQYF. DNA of the CDR3: TGTGCCAGCAGCTCGAGTTGGGGGACCCAGTACTTC.

The sample holds many counts of this clonotype. This rearrangement joins TRBV5-1 to TRBJ2-3; the D is unclear. The V and J ends lost 4 bases and 6 bases respectively, with 6 bases between them. CDR1 is SGHRS and CDR2 is YFSETQ in the germline V gene. The CDR3 totals 11 residues. CDR3 sequence (DNA): TGCGCCAGCAGCAGGCGGGATACGCAGTATTTT. This gives the protein CASSRRDTQYF.

The CDR3 here is CSVETGGGYEQYF. The CDR3 coding sequence is TGCAGCGTTGAAACAGGGGGAGGATACGAGCAGTACTTC. The rearrangement uses TRBV29-1 and TRBJ2-7; 8 bases are a match to TRBD1. Per germline, CDR1 SQVTM and CDR2 ANQGSEA. The trim removed 2 bases at V and 4 bases at J, leaving 4 bases unmatched. The CDR3 sequence is 13 residues long.

This clonotype was picked up a small number of times. V usage is TRBV6-1 and J usage is TRBJ2-7; 9 nucleotides match TRBD2. The junction had 5 bases not matched to a gene; V was cut back by 0 bases and J by 2 bases. The CDR3 runs to 16 residues. Germline-derived CDR1 and CDR2 are MNHNS and SASEGT. This CDR3 reads CASSEAMAGGPYEQYF. The CDR3 region has the DNA TGTGCCAGCAGTGAAGCGATGGCGGGAGGGCCCTACGAGCAGTACTTC.

Ten or more counts support this clonotype. The chain has TRBV28 and TRBJ2-1; D is possibly TRBD1 or TRBD2 (5 bases each). The CDR3 runs 15 residues. Germline V gene lookup returns CDR1 MDHEN and CDR2 SYDVKM. Trimming took 5 bases from V and 9 from J, leaving 20 bases between them. This CDR3 is CASSRPGTAASEQFF. The CDR3 DNA is TGTGCCAGCAGTAGGCCAGGGACCGCGGCGAGTGAGCAGTTCTTC.

There are a few counts of this clonotype. J is TRBJ2-7 and V is TRBV7-2; D might be TRBD2 (6 bases). The CDR3 loop spans 14 amino acids. V lost 2 bases, J lost 6 bases, and 14 bases lay in between. CDR1 is SGHTA, CDR2 FQGNSA, per germline. The CDR3 DNA reads TGTGCCAGCAGCTTACGGGACTGGTGGGGCGAGCAGTACTTC. Amino acid sequence: CASSLRDWWGEQYF.

Many counts were recorded for this clonotype. This chain links TRBV6-2 or TRBV6-3 with TRBJ2-3; TRBD2 aligns across 7 bases. CDR3 size: 16 residues. Germline-derived CDR1 and CDR2 are MNHEY and SVGEGT. J gave up 3 bases and V 0 bases, and 6 bases lay outside the gene matches. This chain's CDR3 is CASSYSTSPNTDTQYF. As DNA, the CDR3 is TGTGCCAGCAGTTACTCGACTAGCCCGAATACAGATACGCAGTATTTT.

The chain links TRBV29-1 to TRBJ2-6, with 7 bases identical to TRBD2. The CDR3 covers 14 residues. Germline CDR1 and CDR2: SQVTM and ANQGSEA. V trimming: 7 bases; J trimming: 4 bases; junction bases outside the gene matches: 7. CDR3 sequence (DNA): TGCAGCGCCGTGGGGGGGACCGGGGCCAACGTCCTGACTTTC. Translating it yields CSAVGGTGANVLTF.

The chain has TRBV2 and TRBJ2-2, with 8 bases matching TRBD2. Germline loops: CDR1 SNHLY, CDR2 FYNNEI. J lost 1 base, V lost 11 bases, and 9 bases had no gene match. The CDR3 contains 15 residues. CDR3 loop: CASSGGEVNTGELFF. The DNA of the CDR3 is TGTGCCTCAAGCGGGGGAGAAGTGAACACCGGGGAGCTGTTTTTT.

This clonotype appeared a few times. The chain uses TRBV12-3 or TRBV12-4 and TRBJ2-3; a weak D match, TRBD2 (5 bases). Trimming took off 4 bases at V and 10 bases at J, with 15 bases between the two ends. This CDR3 has 13 amino acids. The CDR3 spells CASSSDVGGAQYF. CDR3 nucleotide sequence: TGTGCCAGCAGTTCGGACGTTGGAGGTGCGCAGTATTTT.

This clonotype was seen many times. V usage is TRBV2 and J usage is TRBJ2-1; unclear D gene. Trimming took off 0 bases at V and 12 bases at J, with 6 bases between the two ends. The CDR3 loop spans 11 amino acids. Germline assignment: CDR1 SNHLY and CDR2 FYNNEI. The CDR3, as DNA: TGTGCCAGCAGTGAAGCCGCTTCGCAGTTCTTC. Translating it yields CASSEAASQFF.

This clonotype was seen once. This rearrangement joins TRBV20-1 to TRBJ2-1; a possible D gene is TRBD2 (5 bases). This CDR3 has 15 amino acids. Germline assignment: CDR1 DFQATT and CDR2 SNEGSKA (reference sequence). The V gene lost 2 bases and the J gene lost 3 bases, with 14 bases spanning the gap. CDR3 amino acids: CSARQSGQLYNEQFF. The CDR3 nucleotides read TGCAGTGCTAGACAGAGCGGCCAACTCTACAATGAGCAGTTCTTC.

This chain joins TRBV6-1 and TRBJ1-4; D might be TRBD1 (5 bases). The CDR3 length is 14 residues. V dropped 5 bases and J dropped 7 bases, with 14 bases sitting between them. Germline CDR1 MNHNS, CDR2 SASEGT. This CDR3 reads CASSPRGSGEKLFF. CDR3 nucleotide sequence: TGTGCCAGCAGTCCCCGGGGGTCGGGTGAAAAACTGTTTTTT.